These T cell receptor beta chains were read from a single sample in a study of control samples from healthy donors and cancer patients. Produced via immunoSEQ multiplex PCR; TCRdb's table is partial and in-frame only. This table has 130,000 or so clones, about 88% appearing once. Sequenced sample: blood. The receptors derive from a man aged 45 to 65 in good health. The CDR3 runs from the conserved cysteine through the conserved F or W. Fields, in order: J gene, D gene, V gene, clone size, CDR3 DNA, CDR3 protein. D genes are given only for firm matches. Some rows mark clone size as missing; the rest say once, few, many or name a class of expanded clone.

TRBJ1-3 NA TRBV14 once TGTGCCAGCAGCCAACGGGGGAACTCTGGAAACACCATATATTTT CASSQRGNSGNTIYF
TRBJ1-2 TRBD1 TRBV18 NA TGTGCCAGCTCACCGAAAAGCTCAGGGGGCGACTATGGCTACACCTTC CASSPKSSGGDYGYTF
TRBJ2-4 NA TRBV10-3 NA TGTGCCATCAGTCCCGAGGGGGGCAAAAACATTCAGTACTTC CAISPEGGKNIQYF
TRBJ2-7 NA TRBV5-4 NA TGTGCCAGCAGCTGGGGGGGCCAGTCCTCCTACGAGCAGTACTTC CASSWGGQSSYEQYF
TRBJ2-7 TRBD1 TRBV28 NA TGTGCCAGCAGTTCGGTAAGGGACAGGGTCGACGAGCAGTACTTC CASSSVRDRVDEQYF
TRBJ1-6 TRBD1 TRBV15 NA TGTGCCACCAGCAGAGGACAGGGGGCGCCCAATAATTCACCCCTCCACTTT CATSRGQGAPNNSPLHF
TRBJ2-2 TRBD1 TRBV14 NA TGTGCCAGCAGCCAAGACGACAGGGATAAGAACACCGGGGAGCTGTTTTTT CASSQDDRDKNTGELFF
TRBJ1-1 NA TRBV2 NA TGTGCCATACGACGGGTGAACACTGAAGCTTTCTTT CAIRRVNTEAFF
TRBJ2-7 NA TRBV6-4 NA TGTGCCAGCGGCTGGGACGAGCAGTACTTC CASGWDEQYF
TRBJ2-2 NA TRBV7-3 NA TGTGCCAGCAGCCTAACAGCGACCACCGGGGAGCTGTTTTTT CASSLTATTGELFF
TRBJ2-7 TRBD1 TRBV10-3 NA TGTGCCATCAGTGATCCCGGGACAGGGGACTACGAGCAGTACTTC CAISDPGTGDYEQYF
TRBJ2-3 TRBD2 TRBV9 NA TGTGCCAGCAGCATCCCGAGGAGGCTAGCGGGGGGCAGCACAGATACGCAGTATTTT CASSIPRRLAGGSTDTQYF
TRBJ2-2 NA TRBV7-8 NA TGTGCCAGCAGTCTCACCGGGACCGGGGAGCTGTTTTTT CASSLTGTGELFF
TRBJ1-6 NA TRBV2 few TGTGCCAGCAGTGACCTTCGCGGACCCCTCCACTTT CASSDLRGPLHF
TRBJ1-1 NA TRBV19 NA TGTGCCAGTAGTGCGGGACGGATAGAAGCTTTCTTT CASSAGRIEAFF
TRBJ1-4 NA TRBV2 NA TGTGCCAGCAGTGCCAGTGATGAAAAACTGTTTTTT CASSASDEKLFF
TRBJ2-6 TRBD1 TRBV9 NA TGTGCCCGCAGCGGCCCGCGGGGGGGACAGGGGGCCGGTGGGGCCAACGTCCTGACTTTC CARSGPRGGQGAGGANVLTF
TRBJ1-1 NA TRBV11-1 NA TGTGCCAGCAGTCTCTGGTCGGATGAAGCTTTCTTT CASSLWSDEAFF
TRBJ2-1 TRBD2 TRBV7-8 NA TGTGCCAGCAGCTTAGACGAGCGGGGGCCATACAATGAGCAGTTCTTC CASSLDERGPYNEQFF
TRBJ1-3 TRBD1 TRBV19 NA TGTGCCAGTAGCAGGACCGGGACAGGGAGCCACGGCTATGGAAACACCATATATTTT CASSRTGTGSHGYGNTIYF
TRBJ2-1 NA TRBV19 NA TGTGCCAGTAGTAGGGCGCGAGGCGCTAACAATGAGCAGTTCTTC CASSRARGANNEQFF
TRBJ2-3 TRBD1 TRBV7-2 NA TGTGCCAGCAGCTTCCCGGGACAGGGAACAGATACGCAGTATTTT CASSFPGQGTDTQYF
TRBJ2-7 TRBD2 TRBV7-9 NA TGTGCCAGCGCGGGGACTAGCGGGGGCTACGAGCAGTACTTC CASAGTSGGYEQYF
TRBJ2-3 NA TRBV7-2 NA TGTGCCAGCAGCTTAGACAGCAGCGCAGATACGCAGTATTTT CASSLDSSADTQYF
TRBJ1-6 NA TRBV5-1 NA TGCGCCACCAGCCCCCGCGGGGGGGGGATGAGCTCCTATAATTCACCCCTCCACTTT CATSPRGGGMSSYNSPLHF
TRBJ1-5 NA TRBV27 NA TGTGCCAGCAGTTCAACCGCGTACAGGGTCTATAGCAATCAGCCCCAGCATTTT CASSSTAYRVYSNQPQHF
TRBJ1-4 NA TRBV2 NA TGTGCCAGCAGTGAACTACCTCTCGGGGCAACTAATGAAAAACTGTTTTTT CASSELPLGATNEKLFF
TRBJ2-3 TRBD2 TRBV2 NA TGTGCCAGCAGTGTACTAGCGGGGGCCCCCACAGATACGCAGTATTTT CASSVLAGAPTDTQYF
TRBJ2-1 TRBD1 TRBV18 NA TGTGCCAGCTCACCACGGGACAGCCTGCAGGTTGAGCAGTTCTTC CASSPRDSLQVEQFF
TRBJ1-2 NA TRBV7-3 NA TGTGCCAGCAGCTTAATAGGGGGTTACGGCTACACCTTC CASSLIGGYGYTF
TRBJ2-3 NA TRBV5-4 NA TGTGCCAGCAGAATAACCGGGACTCCAGGGGATACGCAGTATTTT CASRITGTPGDTQYF
TRBJ2-2 NA TRBV2 NA TGTGCCAGCAGTGAAGCGGGGGACATCGGGGAGCTGTTTTTT CASSEAGDIGELFF
TRBJ2-7 NA TRBV11-3 NA TGTGCCAGCGGTGTAGGCTACGAGCAGTACTTC CASGVGYEQYF
TRBJ2-7 NA TRBV6-5 NA TGTGCCAGCAGTCCCTTTTTGCGGTACGAGCAGTACTTC CASSPFLRYEQYF